What follows are 22 T cell receptor beta chains derived from one specimen sequenced in a study of blood T cell repertoires in COVID-19. The repertoire was sequenced with immunoSEQ multiplex PCR; TCRdb's copy has only in-frame clones and lacks some. The table lists approximately 170,000 clones, approximately 90% of them singletons, with roughly 26% in the top ten. The material sequenced was peripheral blood. These receptor sequences come from a man aged 55-75 years with acute or convalescent COVID-19.

V and J are TRBV10-1 and TRBJ1-5; D is possibly TRBD1 (5 bases). With 3 bases removed from V and 4 bases from J, the gap between germline ends came to 10 bases. Germline CDR1 WNHNN, CDR2 SYGVQD (reference sequence). There are 14 residues in the CDR3. In DNA, the CDR3 is TGCGCCAGCAGTGAAGGGGTTTGGAATCAGCCCCAGCATTTT. Protein product: CASSEGVWNQPQHF.

This clone has a single count. V gene TRBV2 combines with J gene TRBJ1-6; the D is unclear. Germline CDR1 is SNHLY and CDR2 is FYNNEI. The V and J ends lost 4 bases and 7 bases respectively, with 11 bases between them. The CDR3 contains 14 residues. The DNA of the CDR3 is TGTGCCAGCAGTGGTTTAGGGAGGAATTCACCCCTCCACTTT. Translated: CASSGLGRNSPLHF.

The rearrangement links TRBV27 to TRBJ2-5, with 8 bases that match TRBD2. Germline lookup yields CDR1 MNHEY and CDR2 SMNVEV (reference sequence). This CDR3 contains 16 residues. Trimming took 0 bases from V and 1 from J; bases not matched to a gene: 4. The chain's CDR3 is CASSLSWLAGQETQYF. The DNA of the CDR3 is TGTGCCAGCAGTTTATCGTGGCTAGCGGGCCAAGAGACCCAGTACTTC.

The rearrangement uses TRBV5-6 and TRBJ2-1; 7 bases agree with TRBD1. J gave up 3 bases and V 3 bases, and 3 bases lay outside the gene matches. Germline V gene lookup returns CDR1 SGHDT and CDR2 YYEEEE. The CDR3 sequence is 14 residues long. CDR3 coding DNA: TGTGCCAGCAGCTACGGGACAGACTACAATGAGCAGTTCTTC. Translation: CASSYGTDYNEQFF.

V and J are TRBV6-5 and TRBJ1-3; D possibly corresponds to TRBD1 (5 bases). V shed 2 bases and J shed 2 bases, with 13 bases lying between them. CDR1 and CDR2 from the germline V gene are MNHEY and SVGAGI. The CDR3 spans 16 residues. CDR3 DNA: TGTGCCAGCAGTTACGGGGGTGGAGGGGCTGGAAACACCATATATTTT. Translation gives CASSYGGGGAGNTIYF.

J is TRBJ1-1 and V is TRBV29-1; 7 bases agree with TRBD1. With V trimmed by 4 bases and J by 1 base, 6 bases remained unmatched. The V gene's germline CDR1 is SQVTM and CDR2 ANQGSEA. This CDR3 is built from 14 residues. The CDR3 DNA is TGCAGCGTTGTCCTTACAGGGGAGAACACTGAAGCTTTCTTT. Its translation: CSVVLTGENTEAFF. Full variable domain (rest looked up from reference TRBV29-1 and TRBJ1-1): SAVISQKPSRDICQRGTSLTIQCQVDSQVTMMFWYRQQPGQSLTLIATANQGSEATYESGFVIDKFPISRPNLTFSTLTVSNMSPEDSSIYLCSVVLTGENTEAFFGQGTRLTVV.

This clone was picked up a small number of times. The CDR3 is CASSALNTQYF. CDR3 nucleotide sequence: TGTGCCAGCAGTGCACTAAATACGCAGTATTTT. The V and J genes are TRBV27 and TRBJ2-3; D is uncertain. Germline V gene sequence: CDR1 MNHEY, CDR2 SMNVEV (reference sequence). Trimming pared 5 bases from V and 7 bases from J, leaving 7 bases between. The CDR3 spans 11 residues.

The chain uses TRBV6-6 and TRBJ1-1, with D possibly TRBD1 on 5 matching bases. CDR1 is MNHNY, CDR2 SVGAGI, per germline (reference sequence). The CDR3 extends over 14 amino acids. V was cut by 6 bases and J by 3 bases, with 14 bases left in between. The CDR3 loop is CASRPPGGDTEAFF. CDR3 DNA sequence: TGTGCCAGCAGGCCCCCCGGAGGGGACACTGAAGCTTTCTTT.

The CDR3 here is CSAARTGVTGELFF. Written as DNA, the CDR3 is TGCAGCGCTGCCCGGACAGGGGTAACCGGGGAGCTGTTTTTT. This chain uses TRBV29-1 with TRBJ2-2; 9 nucleotides match TRBD1. This CDR3 has 14 residues. V lost 7 bases and J lost 5; bases outside the gene matches: 8. Germline CDR1 SQVTM, CDR2 ANQGSEA.

The chain uses TRBV29-1 and TRBJ2-7; 8 nucleotides align to TRBD2. Trimming at V came to 6 bases and at J to 0 bases, leaving 1 base not matched to a gene. The germline CDR1 and CDR2 sequences are SQVTM and ANQGSEA. The CDR3 loop spans 12 amino acids. CDR3 protein: CSVLAASYEQYF. The CDR3 nucleotides read TGCAGCGTACTAGCGGCCTCCTACGAGCAGTACTTC.

This chain connects TRBV5-1 to TRBJ1-1; D possibly corresponds to TRBD1 (6 bases). With 4 bases removed from V and 1 base from J, the gap between germline ends came to 17 bases. This CDR3 has 16 residues. Germline-derived CDR1 and CDR2 are SGHRS and YFSETQ. CDR3 protein: CASSLQGGEKNTEAFF. The CDR3 nucleotides are TGCGCCAGCAGCCTCCAAGGGGGGGAGAAGAACACTGAAGCTTTCTTT. Complete variable domain (other parts from reference TRBV5-1 and TRBJ1-1): KAGVTQTPRYLIKTRGQQVTLSCSPISGHRSVSWYQQTPGQGLQFLFEYFSETQRNKGNFPGRFSGRQFSNSRSEMNVSTLELGDSALYLCASSLQGGEKNTEAFFGQGTRLTVV.

J is TRBJ1-2 and V is TRBV19, with TRBD1 identical over 9 bases. J gave up 6 bases and V 8 bases, and 13 bases lay outside the gene matches. CDR1 and CDR2 from the germline V gene are LNHDA and SQIVND (reference sequence). CDR3 length: 15 residues. The CDR3 sequence: CASSDRGPSGDGYTF. DNA of the CDR3: TGTGCCAGTTCGGACAGGGGCCCCTCCGGCGATGGCTACACCTTC.

This sequence joins TRBV27 and TRBJ2-1; 10 positions match TRBD2. Germline trimming cut 6 bases from V and 0 bases from J; bases unmatched to any gene: 2. Germline CDR1 and CDR2: MNHEY and SMNVEV (reference sequence). This CDR3 region has 15 residues. The CDR3 sequence: CASRLAGSSYNEQFF. CDR3 nucleotide sequence: TGTGCCAGCAGACTAGCGGGGAGCTCCTACAATGAGCAGTTCTTC.

The DNA for the CDR3 is TGTGCCAGCAGCTTAGGACAGGGGTCTCCCTATGGCTACACCTTC. Encoded protein: CASSLGQGSPYGYTF. The rearrangement uses TRBV7-2 and TRBJ1-2; TRBD1 aligns across 8 bases. CDR1 and CDR2 (germline): SGHTA, FQGNSA. The V gene end was trimmed by 1 base and the J gene end by 4 bases; junction bases not matched to a gene: 5. The CDR3 totals 15 residues.

This CDR3 is CASSRTGIFSGNTIYF. The CDR3 DNA reads as TGTGCCAGCTCGAGGACAGGGATTTTTTCTGGAAACACCATATATTTT. This chain uses TRBV7-9 with TRBJ1-3, with 8 bases that match TRBD1. J gave up 1 base and V 8 bases, and 10 bases lay outside the gene matches. Looked up from germline, CDR1 is SEHNR and CDR2 is FQNEAQ (reference sequence). CDR3 length equals 16 residues. Full variable domain (remainder filled in from reference TRBV7-9 and TRBJ1-3): DTGVSQNPRHKITKRGQNVTFRCDPISEHNRLYWYRQTLGQGPEFLTYFQNEAQLEKSRLLSDRFSAERPKGSFSTLEIQRTEQGDSAMYLCASSRTGIFSGNTIYFGEGSWLTVV.

This clone came up once. The rearrangement uses TRBV5-1 and TRBJ1-2, with D possibly being TRBD1 (5 bases). Trimming left V 2 bases short and J 6 bases short, with 11 bases between. Germline CDR1 reads SGHRS; CDR2 reads YFSETQ. This CDR3 is 13 amino acids long. CDR3 in DNA: TGCGCCAGCAGCTTCCGACAGCAGAATGGCTACACCTTC. Translation gives CASSFRQQNGYTF.

V gene TRBV6-1 combines with J gene TRBJ2-7, with D perhaps matching TRBD1 (5 bases). There are 14 residues in the CDR3. Trimming pared 2 bases from V and 3 bases from J, leaving 11 bases between. Germline V gives CDR1 MNHNS, CDR2 SASEGT. The CDR3 nucleotides read TGTGCCAGCAGTGAATCAGGGAATAGCTACGAGCAGTACTTC. It specifies CASSESGNSYEQYF.

The chain links TRBV6-5 to TRBJ2-2; D gene unclear. The CDR3 runs 14 residues. The germline CDR1 and CDR2 sequences are MNHEY and SVGAGI. The ends were cut back, 8 bases at V and 0 bases at J, with 10 bases in the middle. The chain's CDR3 is CASFFEANTGELFF. The CDR3 DNA sequence: TGTGCCAGCTTTTTCGAGGCGAACACCGGGGAGCTGTTTTTT.

The J gene is TRBJ2-3, the V gene TRBV9; 15 bases line up with TRBD2. The V segment lost 3 bases and the J segment 5 bases; nucleotides outside the gene matches: 4. Germline V gene lookup returns CDR1 SGDLS and CDR2 YYNGEE. The CDR3 loop spans 16 amino acids. CDR3 sequence (DNA): TGTGCCAGCAGCGGAGGGACTAGCGGGAGGATAGATACGCAGTATTTT. Protein sequence: CASSGGTSGRIDTQYF. Full variable domain (missing parts from reference TRBV9 and TRBJ2-3): DSGVTQTPKHLITATGQRVTLRCSPRSGDLSVYWYQQSLDQGLQFLIQYYNGEERAKGNILERFSAQQFPDLHSELNLSSLELGDSALYFCASSGGTSGRIDTQYFGPGTRLTVL.

The J gene is TRBJ2-7, the V gene TRBV6-2 or TRBV6-3; 7 bases fit TRBD2. V lost 4 bases to trimming and J lost 5 bases; unmatched junction nucleotides: 8. The length of the CDR3 is 14 residues. Germline CDR1 and CDR2: MNHEY and SVGEGT. CDR3 sequence (DNA): TGTGCCAGCAGTTCCCCCGCTAGCGGCAACGAGCAGTACTTC. Translation: CASSSPASGNEQYF.

The chain has TRBV19 and TRBJ2-3; 8 bases match TRBD1. The length of the CDR3 is 18 residues. Trimming cost V 3 bases and J 1 base; bases outside gene matches: 12. Germline CDR1 and CDR2: LNHDA and SQIVND (reference sequence). CDR3 protein: CASSIQGITGGGTDTQYF. In DNA form, the CDR3 reads TGTGCCAGTAGTATCCAAGGGATTACAGGGGGTGGCACAGATACGCAGTATTTT. Combining the CDR3 with reference TRBV19 and TRBJ2-3 gives the whole variable domain DGGITQSPKYLFRKEGQNVTLSCEQNLNHDAMYWYRQDPGQGLRLIYYSQIVNDFQKGDIAEGYSVSREKKESFPLTVTSAQKNPTAFYLCASSIQGITGGGTDTQYFGPGTRLTVL.

The chain combines TRBV5-4 with TRBJ2-2; TRBD1 matches 9 bases. The V gene end was trimmed by 4 bases and the J gene end by 6 bases; junction bases not matched to a gene: 10. CDR1 is SGHNT, CDR2 YYREEE, per germline (reference sequence). This CDR3 has 16 amino acids. The CDR3 nucleotides are TGTGCCAGCAGCGACACAGGGGGCAAGGGTCCCGGGGAGCTGTTTTTT. It is translated as CASSDTGGKGPGELFF.